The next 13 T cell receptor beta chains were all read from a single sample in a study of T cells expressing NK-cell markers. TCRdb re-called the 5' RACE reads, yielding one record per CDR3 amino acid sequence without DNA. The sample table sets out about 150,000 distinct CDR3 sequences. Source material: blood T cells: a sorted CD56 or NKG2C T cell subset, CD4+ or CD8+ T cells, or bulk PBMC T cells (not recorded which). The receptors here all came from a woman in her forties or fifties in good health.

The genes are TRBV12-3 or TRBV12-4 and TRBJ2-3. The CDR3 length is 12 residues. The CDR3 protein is CASSGWSTTQYF.

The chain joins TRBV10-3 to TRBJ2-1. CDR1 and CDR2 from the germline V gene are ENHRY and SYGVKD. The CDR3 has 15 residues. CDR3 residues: CAISDRGGSYNEQFF.

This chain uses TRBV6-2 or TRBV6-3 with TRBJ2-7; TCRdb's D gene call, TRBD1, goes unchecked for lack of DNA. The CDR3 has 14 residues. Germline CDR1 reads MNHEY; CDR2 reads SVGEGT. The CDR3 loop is CASSASDRTYEQYF.

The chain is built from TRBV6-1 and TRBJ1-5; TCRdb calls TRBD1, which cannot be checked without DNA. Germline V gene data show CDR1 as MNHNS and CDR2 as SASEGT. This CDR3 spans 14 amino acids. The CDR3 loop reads CASSHRVLNQPQHF.

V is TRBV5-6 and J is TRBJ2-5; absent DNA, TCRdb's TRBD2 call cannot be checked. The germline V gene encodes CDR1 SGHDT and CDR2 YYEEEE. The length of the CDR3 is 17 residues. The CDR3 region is CASSLGLAGGPGETQYF.

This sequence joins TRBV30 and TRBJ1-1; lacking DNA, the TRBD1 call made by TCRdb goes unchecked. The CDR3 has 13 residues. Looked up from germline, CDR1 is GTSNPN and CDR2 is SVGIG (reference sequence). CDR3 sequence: CAWTLTGGAEAFF.

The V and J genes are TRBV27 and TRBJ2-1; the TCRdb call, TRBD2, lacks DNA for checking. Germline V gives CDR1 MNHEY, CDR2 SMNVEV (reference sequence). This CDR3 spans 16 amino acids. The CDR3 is CATLGTSGSLYNEQFF.

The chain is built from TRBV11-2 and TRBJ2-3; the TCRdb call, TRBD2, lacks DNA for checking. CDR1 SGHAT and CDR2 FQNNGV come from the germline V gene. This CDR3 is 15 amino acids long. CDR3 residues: CASSQLASGSGTQYF. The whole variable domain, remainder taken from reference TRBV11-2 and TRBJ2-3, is EAGVAQSPRYKIIEKRQSVAFWCNPISGHATLYWYQQILGQGPKLLIQFQNNGVVDDSQLPKDRFSAERLKGVDSTLKIQPAKLEDSAVYLCASSQLASGSGTQYFGPGTRLTVL.

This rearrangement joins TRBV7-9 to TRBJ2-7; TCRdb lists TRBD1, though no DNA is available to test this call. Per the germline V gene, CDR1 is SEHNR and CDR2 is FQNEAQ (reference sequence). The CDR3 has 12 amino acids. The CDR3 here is CASSSPGHEQYF.

The CDR3 reads CSARETGGPAEAFF. The gene calls are TRBV20-1 and TRBJ1-1; absent DNA, TCRdb's TRBD1 call cannot be checked. The CDR3 has 14 amino acids. Germline V CDR1 and CDR2: DFQATT, SNEGSKA (reference sequence).

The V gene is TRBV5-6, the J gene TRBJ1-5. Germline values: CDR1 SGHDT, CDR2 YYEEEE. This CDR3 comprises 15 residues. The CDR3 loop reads CASSFGRLSNQPQHF.

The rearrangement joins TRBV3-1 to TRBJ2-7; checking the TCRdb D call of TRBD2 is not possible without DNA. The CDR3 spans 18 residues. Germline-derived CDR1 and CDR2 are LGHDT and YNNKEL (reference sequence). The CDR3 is CASSPDIGASGILGEQYF.

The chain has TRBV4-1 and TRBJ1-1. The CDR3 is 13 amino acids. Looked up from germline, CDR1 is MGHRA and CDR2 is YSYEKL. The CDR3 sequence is CASSQDAEIEAFF.